Below are 7 T cell receptor beta chains sequenced from a single sample in a study of blood T cell repertoires in COVID-19. Method: immunoSEQ multiplex PCR; TCRdb's copy keeps in-frame clones and lacks some. The repertoire includes 300,000 or so clones, about nine tenths of them detected once, and 3% to 4% sits in the top ten. Material for sequencing was peripheral blood. The receptors derive from a woman between 35 and 50 years old with acute or convalescent COVID-19.

This rearrangement joins TRBV24-1 to TRBJ1-2; 10 bases align to TRBD1. Germline V gene data show CDR1 as KGHDR and CDR2 as SFDVKD. V dropped 4 bases and J dropped 8; count of bases not matched to a gene: 9. This CDR3 has 15 residues. This CDR3 is CATSERGWTGGGYTF. For the CDR3, the DNA is TGTGCCACCAGTGAGAGGGGTTGGACAGGGGGAGGCTACACCTTC.

The chain joins TRBV5-1 to TRBJ2-3; maybe TRBD1 (5 bases). The V end was cut by 3 bases, the J end by 1 base, with 12 bases between. Germline V gene data show CDR1 as SGHRS and CDR2 as YFSETQ. The CDR3 covers 15 residues. DNA for the CDR3: TGCGCCAGCAGCTCGACAGTCGTCGGCACAGATACGCAGTATTTT. It specifies CASSSTVVGTDTQYF.

The chain uses TRBV5-1 and TRBJ1-2; D is uncertain. With 0 bases removed from V and 14 bases from J, the gap between germline ends came to 14 bases. The CDR3 runs 12 residues. Per germline, CDR1 SGHRS and CDR2 YFSETQ. The CDR3 DNA reads as TGCGCCAGCAGCTTGGAACTCGGAGGAGGGACCTTC. Translating it yields CASSLELGGGTF.

CDR3 amino acids: CANHGHNTEAFF. DNA of the CDR3: TGTGCCAACCATGGACACAACACTGAAGCTTTCTTT. This chain links TRBV12-3 or TRBV12-4 with TRBJ1-1, with TRBD1 as a possible D gene (5 bases). This CDR3 spans 12 amino acids. V shed 10 bases and J shed 2 bases, with 11 bases lying between them.

The V call is TRBV25-1, the J call TRBJ1-1; D gene uncertain. Looked up from germline, CDR1 is MGHDK and CDR2 is SYGVNS. The CDR3 covers 14 residues. The V and J ends lost 1 base and 1 base respectively, with 7 bases between them. The CDR3 reads CASSESHPNTEAFF. CDR3 bases: TGTGCCAGCAGTGAATCACACCCGAACACTGAAGCTTTCTTT.

This clone was counted a few times. The rearrangement links TRBV11-2 to TRBJ1-1; TRBD1 is a possible D gene (6 bases). The germline V gene encodes CDR1 SGHAT and CDR2 FQNNGV. V lost 5 bases, J lost 4 bases, and 17 bases lay in between. CDR3 size: 15 residues. The CDR3 sequence is CASSKRDGGATEAFF. As DNA, the CDR3 is TGTGCCAGCAGCAAGCGGGACGGGGGGGCCACTGAAGCTTTCTTT.

V usage is TRBV27 and J usage is TRBJ1-2; no definite D call. CDR1 MNHEY and CDR2 SMNVEV come from the germline V gene (reference sequence). CDR3 length: 16 amino acids. Trimming took off 3 bases at V and 7 bases at J, with 21 bases between the two ends. Here the CDR3 DNA reads TGTGCCAGCAGTTTTGTGGGTGCGGGTAAAACGACTGGCTACACCTTC. Translated, it gives CASSFVGAGKTTGYTF.